A single sample gave rise to the 26 T cell receptor beta chains below, sequenced in a study of blood T cell repertoires in COVID-19. Clones were read by immunoSEQ multiplex PCR, and TCRdb kept only the in-frame ones, dropping some. Of just over 650,000 clones in the sample, about 87% were seen once. Sequences were obtained from peripheral blood. These receptors all come from a woman aged 18 to 35 with acute or convalescent COVID-19.

The gene calls are TRBV7-2 and TRBJ2-1, with D tentatively TRBD2 (6 bases). Germline V gives CDR1 SGHTA, CDR2 FQGNSA. CDR3 length: 17 amino acids. Trimming removed 1 base from V and 3 bases from J, with 16 bases in between. Written as DNA, the CDR3 is TGTGCCAGCAGCTTAGGTCATCCCGGGGGTTTCTACAATGAGCAGTTCTTC. As protein: CASSLGHPGGFYNEQFF.

The gene calls are TRBV5-8 and TRBJ1-1, with 11 bases matching TRBD1. Germline loops: CDR1 SGHTS, CDR2 YDEGEE. This CDR3 has 15 amino acids. With V trimmed by 1 base and J by 4 bases, 3 bases remained unmatched. The CDR3 region is CASSLTDRGRTEAFF. Here the CDR3 DNA reads TGTGCCAGCAGCTTGACGGACAGGGGGCGCACTGAAGCTTTCTTT.

This chain connects TRBV3-1 (or the pseudogene TRBV3-2) to TRBJ2-7, with unresolved D. CDR1 and CDR2 from the germline V gene are LGHDT and YNNKEL (reference sequence). The CDR3 runs 14 residues. Trimming took 0 bases from V and 6 from J, leaving 12 bases between them. The CDR3 here is CASSQEPVMVEQYF. The CDR3 nucleotides are TGTGCCAGCAGCCAAGAACCAGTCATGGTCGAGCAGTACTTC.

The CDR3 DNA is TGTGCCAGCAGCTCTAAGGGGGCTTTCTTT. It encodes CASSSKGAFF. V usage is TRBV28 and J usage is TRBJ1-1; D is perhaps TRBD1 (5 bases). This CDR3 spans 10 amino acids. CDR1 MDHEN and CDR2 SYDVKM come from the germline V gene. Trimming shortened V by 6 bases and J by 11 bases, and 10 bases separated the two germline ends.

This clone was seen a single time. V is TRBV5-1 and J is TRBJ1-2; 12 nucleotides align to TRBD1. The germline V gene has CDR1 SGHRS and CDR2 YFSETQ. This CDR3 is built from 14 residues. Trimming at V came to 5 bases and at J to 7 bases, leaving 6 bases not matched to a gene. CDR3 sequence: CASRFRGQGAGYTF. The CDR3 nucleotides read TGCGCCAGCAGGTTCCGGGGACAGGGGGCTGGCTACACCTTC.

This clone occurred a few times. This chain links TRBV2 with TRBJ1-1, with D unresolved. The CDR3 spans 14 residues. CDR1 SNHLY and CDR2 FYNNEI come from the germline V gene. V gave up 5 bases and J gave up 0 bases, with 10 bases separating them. CDR3 coding DNA: TGTGCCAGCAGTAGACAATCTTTGAACACTGAAGCTTTCTTT. This gives the protein CASSRQSLNTEAFF.

The genes are TRBV6-5 and TRBJ2-7; D perhaps matches TRBD2 (5 bases). V lost 2 bases and J 7 bases, leaving 12 bases between the germline ends. CDR1 and CDR2 from the germline V gene are MNHEY and SVGAGI. The CDR3 extends over 13 amino acids. CDR3 sequence (DNA): TGTGCCAGCAGTTACGTAGTACCGGGGGAGCAGTACTTC. This gives the protein CASSYVVPGEQYF.

The chain combines TRBV6-5 with TRBJ1-3, with D possibly TRBD1 on 5 matching bases. The length of the CDR3 is 12 residues. Trimming removed 8 bases from V and 8 bases from J, with 13 bases in between. Germline assignment: CDR1 MNHEY and CDR2 SVGAGI. The CDR3 protein is CASSSGLDTIYF. CDR3 bases: TGTGCCAGCTCCTCAGGGTTGGACACCATATATTTT.

This chain uses TRBV19 with TRBJ1-4, with D tentatively TRBD1 (5 bases). This CDR3 spans 14 amino acids. Germline values: CDR1 LNHDA, CDR2 SQIVND (reference sequence). V lost 1 base to trimming and J lost 8 bases, with 11 bases between them. Here the CDR3 reads CASSIGRVGEKLFF. As DNA, the CDR3 is TGTGCCAGTAGTATAGGCAGGGTCGGCGAAAAACTGTTTTTT.

This rearrangement joins TRBV30 to TRBJ2-2; D may be TRBD1 (6 bases). With 5 bases removed from V and 5 bases from J, the gap between germline ends came to 12 bases. The CDR3 sequence is 13 residues long. Per the germline V gene, CDR1 is GTSNPN and CDR2 is SVGIG (reference sequence). Here the CDR3 reads CAWDPRGTGELFF. The CDR3 coding sequence is TGTGCCTGGGACCCCAGGGGTACCGGGGAGCTGTTTTTT.

This clone came up once. The V call is TRBV27, the J call TRBJ2-3; a possible D gene is TRBD2 (7 bases). Germline V lookup: CDR1 MNHEY, CDR2 SMNVEV (reference sequence). The CDR3 runs to 14 residues. V lost 6 bases and J 0 bases, leaving 10 bases between the germline ends. The CDR3 sequence: CASRGGASTDTQYF. In DNA, the CDR3 is TGTGCCAGCAGGGGGGGGGCGAGCACAGATACGCAGTATTTT.

This clone occurred once. The chain combines TRBV5-1 with TRBJ2-1, with 10 nucleotides matching TRBD1. V was clipped by 0 bases and J by 9 bases; unmatched bases: 6. Looked up from germline, CDR1 is SGHRS and CDR2 is YFSETQ. This CDR3 region has 15 residues. CDR3 nucleotide sequence: TGCGCCAGCAGCTTGGTTATTAGGACAGGGGGTGAGCAGTTCTTC. It translates to CASSLVIRTGGEQFF.

This rearrangement joins TRBV6-1 to TRBJ2-2; 11 nucleotides agree with TRBD2. The germline gives CDR1 MNHNS, CDR2 SASEGT. The CDR3 extends over 17 amino acids. V lost 3 bases, J lost 1 base, and 4 bases stayed unmatched. CDR3 loop: CASSDPGLAGNTGELFF. The CDR3 DNA sequence: TGTGCCAGCAGTGATCCTGGACTAGCGGGGAACACCGGGGAGCTGTTTTTT.

The rearrangement links TRBV25-1 to TRBJ1-2; 12 nucleotides line up with TRBD1. J lost 8 bases, V lost 4 bases, and 5 bases had no gene match. The CDR3 consists of 14 residues. CDR1 is MGHDK and CDR2 is SYGVNS in the germline V gene. CDR3: CASSGDRGPGGYTF. Here the CDR3 DNA reads TGTGCCAGCAGTGGGGACAGGGGGCCTGGGGGCTACACCTTC.

CDR3 in amino acids: CASSEKGETEAFF. As DNA, the CDR3 is TGTGCCAGCAGTGAAAAGGGGGAAACTGAAGCTTTCTTT. The gene calls are TRBV6-1 and TRBJ1-1, with D perhaps matching TRBD1 (6 bases). V was trimmed by 2 bases and J by 5 bases, leaving 9 bases between them. The CDR3 runs to 13 residues. Germline V CDR1 and CDR2: MNHNS, SASEGT.

The chain has TRBV2 and TRBJ1-6; possibly TRBD1 for D (5 bases). The ends were cut back, 0 bases at V and 0 bases at J, with 6 bases in the middle. Germline V gives CDR1 SNHLY, CDR2 FYNNEI. The CDR3 is 16 residues long. CDR3 protein: CASSEAQGSYNSPLHF. In DNA, the CDR3 is TGTGCCAGCAGTGAAGCGCAGGGCTCCTATAATTCACCCCTCCACTTT.

This clone was observed a few times. J is TRBJ1-6 and V is TRBV12-3 or TRBV12-4; possible D gene TRBD1, 5 bases. V gave up 4 bases and J gave up 16 bases, with 17 bases separating them. The CDR3 totals 13 residues. CDR3 region: CASSSQGLLGLHF. CDR3 bases: TGTGCCAGCAGTTCCCAGGGACTTCTGGGTCTCCACTTT.

The CDR3 DNA reads TGTGCCAGCAGTTACGGTACCGCAGGTACTGAAGCTTTCTTT. Translated, it gives CASSYGTAGTEAFF. The V gene is TRBV6-6, the J gene TRBJ1-1; D not certain. CDR3 length equals 14 residues. Trimming shortened V by 2 bases and J by 5 bases, and 12 bases separated the two germline ends. CDR1 MNHNY and CDR2 SVGAGI come from the germline V gene (reference sequence).

This sequence joins TRBV6-5 and TRBJ2-6, with D perhaps TRBD1 (7 bases). CDR3 length: 15 amino acids. V was pared by 8 bases and J by 4 bases, with 15 bases between. Germline CDR1 is MNHEY and CDR2 is SVGAGI. CDR3 loop: CASLARGAGANVLTF. The CDR3 DNA reads TGTGCCAGCTTGGCCAGGGGGGCGGGGGCCAACGTCCTGACTTTC.

The V and J genes are TRBV14 and TRBJ1-1, with a possible D match to TRBD1 (5 bases). CDR3 length equals 15 residues. The germline V and J ends were trimmed by 4 bases and 10 bases, with 22 bases remaining between them. The germline gives CDR1 SGHDN, CDR2 FVKESK. CDR3 sequence (DNA): TGTGCCAGCAGCCTAGCCGGGACTGCCTCTGGAAGAGCTTTCTTT. Translated, it gives CASSLAGTASGRAFF. The whole variable domain, remainder taken from reference TRBV14 and TRBJ1-1, is EAGVTQFPSHSVIEKGQTVTLRCDPISGHDNLYWYRRVMGKEIKFLLHFVKESKQDESGMPNNRFLAERTGGTYSTLKVQPAELEDSGVYFCASSLAGTASGRAFFGQGTRLTVV.

The V and J genes are TRBV6-5 and TRBJ1-2; D gene unclear. The CDR3 loop spans 12 amino acids. Germline V lookup: CDR1 MNHEY, CDR2 SVGAGI. Deletions cut 5 bases from V and 4 bases from J, with 8 bases between. The DNA for the CDR3 is TGTGCCAGCAGTACAGTACCCTATGGCTACACCTTC. Residues: CASSTVPYGYTF.

V is TRBV27 and J is TRBJ1-1, with no clear D. This CDR3 spans 14 amino acids. Trimming removed 2 bases at V and 5 bases at J, with 12 bases between. Germline V lookup: CDR1 MNHEY, CDR2 SMNVEV (reference sequence). The CDR3 reads CASSLMGRETEAFF. The CDR3 nucleotides read TGTGCCAGCAGTTTAATGGGGAGGGAGACTGAAGCTTTCTTT.

This chain links TRBV10-3 with TRBJ2-7; 10 bases are shared with TRBD1. Trimming at V came to 8 bases and at J to 5 bases, leaving 9 bases not matched to a gene. Germline CDR1 ENHRY, CDR2 SYGVKD. The CDR3 sequence is 14 residues long. This CDR3 is CAISRTGTGDEQYF. The CDR3 region has the DNA TGTGCCATCTCCCGGACCGGGACAGGGGACGAGCAGTACTTC.

V gene TRBV3-1 (or the pseudogene TRBV3-2) combines with J gene TRBJ2-7; TRBD2 matches 9 bases. The V gene's germline CDR1 is LGHDT and CDR2 YNNKEL (reference sequence). The length of the CDR3 is 15 residues. J gave up 0 bases and V 4 bases, and 4 bases lay outside the gene matches. The CDR3 nucleotides read TGTGCCAGCAGCCTGTGGCGGGGGGGCTCCTACGAGCAGTACTTC. Translating it yields CASSLWRGGSYEQYF.

CDR3 residues: CASKIWGAQETQYF. The DNA for the CDR3 is TGTGCCAGCAAGATATGGGGAGCCCAAGAGACCCAGTACTTC. This sequence joins TRBV27 and TRBJ2-5; possibly TRBD2 for D (5 bases). Germline V gene data show CDR1 as MNHEY and CDR2 as SMNVEV (reference sequence). V dropped 7 bases and J dropped 1 base, with 13 bases sitting between them. The CDR3 runs 14 residues.

V gene TRBV19 combines with J gene TRBJ2-1; D may be TRBD1 (7 bases). The V end was cut by 0 bases, the J end by 1 base, with 16 bases between. The CDR3 is 18 residues long. Per germline, CDR1 LNHDA and CDR2 SQIVND (reference sequence). As DNA, the CDR3 is TGTGCCAGTAGTATAGATGGTGCGGAGGGGGCTTCCTACAATGAGCAGTTCTTC. Translating it yields CASSIDGAEGASYNEQFF.